A single sample is the source of the 28 T cell receptor beta chains below, sequenced in a study of control samples from healthy donors and cancer patients. The method was immunoSEQ multiplex PCR; TCRdb's version includes in-frame clones alone and lacks a portion of them. The data contain 100,000 to 150,000 clones, 75% to 95% of them singletons. The sample comprised blood. The receptor set was obtained from a middle-aged man in good health.

The chain links TRBV6-1 to TRBJ2-5; D remains ambiguous. CDR1 is MNHNS and CDR2 is SASEGT in the germline V gene. V lost 0 bases and J lost 4, with 9 bases in between. CDR3 length: 14 amino acids. The CDR3 spells CASSEAGWRETQYF. DNA for the CDR3: TGTGCCAGCAGTGAAGCGGGCTGGCGAGAGACCCAGTACTTC.

V is TRBV12-3 or TRBV12-4 and J is TRBJ1-3; 7 bases are a match to TRBD1. J lost 12 bases, V lost 7 bases, and 12 bases had no gene match. The CDR3 has 13 amino acids. The CDR3 here is CASTPYTAGGIYF. The CDR3 nucleotides are TGTGCCAGCACCCCTTATACGGCAGGGGGCATATATTTT.

This chain connects TRBV13 to TRBJ2-1; 8 bases map to TRBD1. This CDR3 contains 14 residues. Germline-derived CDR1 and CDR2 are PRHDT and FYEKMQ (reference sequence). Losses at the gene ends were 5 bases for V and 3 bases for J; bases not matched to a gene: 3. The CDR3 protein is CASSIQGVYNEQFF. CDR3 DNA: TGTGCCAGCAGCATACAGGGGGTCTACAATGAGCAGTTCTTC. Drawing the rest from reference TRBV13 and TRBJ2-1, the complete variable domain is AAGVIQSPRHLIKEKRETATLKCYPIPRHDTVYWYQQGPGQDPQFLISFYEKMQSDKGSIPDRFSAQQFSDYHSELNMSSLELGDSALYFCASSIQGVYNEQFFGPGTRLTVL.

The chain has TRBV11-3 and TRBJ2-7; TRBD1 matches 7 bases. The ends lost 5 bases at V and 1 base at J; junction bases unmatched: 11. The V gene's germline CDR1 is SGHNT and CDR2 YENEEA. The CDR3 extends over 16 amino acids. The CDR3 nucleotides are TGTGCCAGCAGCGCAATCTCGACAGGGCGGTCCTACGAGCAGTACTTC. It codes for CASSAISTGRSYEQYF.

Only a few counts were recorded for this clone. V usage is TRBV5-5 and J usage is TRBJ1-1, with D possibly matching TRBD1 (6 bases). This CDR3 comprises 13 residues. Germline assignment: CDR1 SGHKS and CDR2 YYEKEE (reference sequence). The germline V and J ends were trimmed by 6 bases and 1 base, with 10 bases remaining between them. CDR3 sequence reads: CASTYRENTEAFF. In nucleotides, the CDR3 is TGTGCCAGCACCTACAGGGAGAACACTGAAGCTTTCTTT.

The chain couples TRBV5-6 to TRBJ1-6, with D tentatively TRBD1 (6 bases). Germline V lookup: CDR1 SGHDT, CDR2 YYEEEE. With 0 bases removed from V and 7 bases from J, the gap between germline ends came to 11 bases. CDR3 size: 15 residues. CDR3: CASSLVGRGNSPLHF. CDR3 bases: TGTGCCAGCAGCTTGGTAGGCAGGGGAAATTCACCCCTCCACTTT.

V usage is TRBV19 and J usage is TRBJ2-1, with D possibly TRBD2 on 7 matching bases. Trimming stripped 3 bases from V and 7 bases from J, with 22 bases between. The CDR3 sequence is 17 residues long. Germline V lookup: CDR1 LNHDA, CDR2 SQIVND (reference sequence). This chain's CDR3 is CASSIVGGRGVLNEQFF. DNA of the CDR3: TGTGCCAGTAGTATTGTGGGGGGGCGAGGTGTGTTGAATGAGCAGTTCTTC.

The chain combines TRBV19 with TRBJ1-5; no definite D call. The CDR3 runs to 16 residues. V dropped 0 bases and J dropped 1 base, with 10 bases sitting between them. Germline assignment: CDR1 LNHDA and CDR2 SQIVND (reference sequence). This CDR3 is CASSIEGARSNQPQHF. CDR3 bases: TGTGCCAGTAGTATAGAGGGTGCGCGGAGCAATCAGCCCCAGCATTTT. Full variable domain (rest looked up from reference TRBV19 and TRBJ1-5): DGGITQSPKYLFRKEGQNVTLSCEQNLNHDAMYWYRQDPGQGLRLIYYSQIVNDFQKGDIAEGYSVSREKKESFPLTVTSAQKNPTAFYLCASSIEGARSNQPQHFGDGTRLSIL.

The V and J genes are TRBV4-2 and TRBJ2-1; D is unclear. Germline V lookup: CDR1 LGHNA, CDR2 YNFKEQ. The V gene lost 2 bases and the J gene lost 10 bases, with 12 bases spanning the gap. CDR3 length: 13 amino acids. The CDR3 loop reads CASSQLRDWEQFF. Written as DNA, the CDR3 is TGTGCCAGCAGCCAACTTAGAGATTGGGAGCAGTTCTTC.

The chain joins TRBV5-8 to TRBJ1-4; 9 nucleotides match TRBD1. The J segment lost 4 bases and the V segment lost 7 bases, leaving 2 bases of the junction unmatched. CDR1 and CDR2 (germline): SGHTS, YDEGEE. This CDR3 is built from 13 residues. CDR3 nucleotide sequence: TGTGCCAGCCGGGACAGGGATAATGAAAAACTGTTTTTT. It is translated as CASRDRDNEKLFF.

The chain carries TRBV10-2 and TRBJ2-7; D call uncertain. Germline V gives CDR1 WSHSY, CDR2 SAAADI. The CDR3 is 12 amino acids. V shed 0 bases and J shed 3 bases, with 3 bases lying between them. CDR3 nucleotides: TGCGCCAGCAGTGAGTCGAACTACGAGCAGTACTTC. This sequence encodes CASSESNYEQYF.

V gene TRBV19 combines with J gene TRBJ1-2; D unclear. V was clipped by 3 bases and J by 5 bases, with 22 bases between them. Germline V gene lookup returns CDR1 LNHDA and CDR2 SQIVND (reference sequence). This CDR3 contains 17 residues. The CDR3 sequence: CASSIPTQGWLPYGYTF. The CDR3 coding sequence is TGTGCCAGTAGTATCCCCACCCAAGGATGGCTACCGTATGGCTACACCTTC.

The chain employs TRBV18 and TRBJ1-2; D possibly corresponds to TRBD1 (5 bases). This CDR3 comprises 14 residues. Germline lookup yields CDR1 KGHSH and CDR2 LQKENI. Deletions cut 1 base from V and 2 bases from J, with 8 bases between. In DNA, the CDR3 is TGTGCCAGCTCACCACAGACAGTGAACTATGGCTACACCTTC. Its protein product is CASSPQTVNYGYTF.

V and J are TRBV19 and TRBJ2-1; D is tentatively TRBD1 or TRBD2 (6 bases each). This CDR3 has 13 residues. V lost 4 bases, J lost 6 bases, and 10 bases lay in between. Germline-derived CDR1 and CDR2 are LNHDA and SQIVND (reference sequence). DNA for the CDR3: TGTGCCAGTAGTACGGGGGACACCAATGAGCAGTTCTTC. Its translation is CASSTGDTNEQFF.

This chain links TRBV3-1 (or the pseudogene TRBV3-2) with TRBJ2-3; D is possibly TRBD2 (6 bases). This CDR3 spans 14 amino acids. V was cut by 4 bases and J by 6 bases, with 14 bases left in between. Germline values: CDR1 LGHDT, CDR2 YNNKEL (reference sequence). The CDR3 is CASSLPGGGDTQYF. The CDR3 region has the DNA TGTGCCAGCAGCCTACCGGGTGGAGGGGATACGCAGTATTTT.

The chain couples TRBV5-4 to TRBJ1-2; 10 bases match TRBD1. The CDR3 has 17 amino acids. Trimming removed 4 bases from V and 5 bases from J; junction bases left unmatched: 14. Germline V gene data show CDR1 as SGHNT and CDR2 as YYREEE (reference sequence). The CDR3 DNA is TGTGCCAGCAGCCCCGGGGACAGGGGCTACGAAAGATATGGCTACACCTTC. Translated, it gives CASSPGDRGYERYGYTF.

This clone was counted a single time. The gene calls are TRBV5-1 and TRBJ2-7, with a tentative D call TRBD2 (7 bases). V was pared by 4 bases and J by 5 bases, with 16 bases between. Per germline, CDR1 SGHRS and CDR2 YFSETQ. The CDR3 consists of 14 residues. The CDR3 here is CASSGGAYIDEQYF. CDR3 nucleotides: TGCGCCAGCAGCGGGGGGGCTTACATCGACGAGCAGTACTTC.

This chain links TRBV2 with TRBJ1-6; 9 bases fit TRBD1. Per germline, CDR1 SNHLY and CDR2 FYNNEI. CDR3 size: 13 residues. V gave up 8 bases and J gave up 9 bases; unmatched junction bases: 5. The CDR3 nucleotides are TGTGCCAGCCGGGAGACAGGGGGTTCACCCCTCCACTTT. The encoded protein is CASRETGGSPLHF.

V usage is TRBV6-5 and J usage is TRBJ1-1; no reliable D call. The length of the CDR3 is 13 residues. Trimming cost V 6 bases and J 1 base, with 9 bases left between them. The V gene's germline CDR1 is MNHEY and CDR2 SVGAGI. The CDR3 spells CASRANTNTEAFF. In DNA form, the CDR3 reads TGTGCCAGCAGAGCTAACACGAACACTGAAGCTTTCTTT.

The V and J genes are TRBV27 and TRBJ2-1; D is perhaps TRBD2 (5 bases). The CDR3 totals 15 residues. CDR1 is MNHEY, CDR2 SMNVEV, per germline (reference sequence). V was clipped by 5 bases and J by 0 bases, with 11 bases between them. The CDR3 here is CASSRGLSSYNEQFF. DNA for the CDR3: TGTGCCAGCAGTCGAGGGCTTAGCTCCTACAATGAGCAGTTCTTC.

The chain carries TRBV10-3 and TRBJ1-6, with D tentatively TRBD1 (6 bases). This CDR3 comprises 18 residues. V was shortened by 4 bases and J by 0 bases, with 16 bases between the two germline ends. CDR1 is ENHRY, CDR2 SYGVKD, per germline. This CDR3 is CAISARDIESSYNSPLHF. The DNA for the CDR3 is TGTGCCATCAGTGCCCGGGACATCGAGAGCTCCTATAATTCACCCCTCCACTTT.

The chain uses TRBV3-1 (or the pseudogene TRBV3-2) and TRBJ1-5; D is unresolved. Germline assignment: CDR1 LGHDT and CDR2 YNNKEL (reference sequence). V gave up 6 bases and J gave up 4 bases, with 13 bases separating them. CDR3 length equals 14 residues. The DNA for the CDR3 is TGTGCCAGCAGTCCCGACATCGCAAATCAGCCCCAGCATTTT. Translating it yields CASSPDIANQPQHF.

The gene calls are TRBV19 and TRBJ1-5; unclear D gene. V gave up 5 bases and J gave up 3 bases, with 11 bases separating them. Per germline, CDR1 LNHDA and CDR2 SQIVND (reference sequence). The CDR3 extends over 14 amino acids. CDR3 in amino acids: CASSSREVNQPQHF. CDR3 coding DNA: TGTGCCAGTAGTTCGCGGGAGGTCAATCAGCCCCAGCATTTT.

CDR3 region: CASSYGQGLEQYF. The CDR3 DNA reads TGTGCCAGCAGTTACGGCCAGGGGTTGGAGCAGTACTTC. V usage is TRBV6-2 or TRBV6-3 and J usage is TRBJ2-7; D is possibly TRBD1 (6 bases). Trimming took off 2 bases at V and 7 bases at J, with 12 bases between the two ends. This CDR3 has 13 amino acids. The V gene's germline CDR1 is MNHEY and CDR2 SVGEGT.

The chain combines TRBV28 with TRBJ1-3; the match to TRBD1 covers 8 bases. This CDR3 contains 17 residues. CDR1 and CDR2 from the germline V gene are MDHEN and SYDVKM. J lost 0 bases, V lost 5 bases, and 9 bases had no gene match. Here the CDR3 DNA reads TGTGCCAGCAGTCCCGACAGGGGATTTTTCTCTGGAAACACCATATATTTT. This gives the protein CASSPDRGFFSGNTIYF.

This sequence joins TRBV10-1 and TRBJ2-3; the D is unclear. The CDR3 is 11 residues long. V was cut by 7 bases and J by 3 bases, with 5 bases left in between. Germline V gene sequence: CDR1 WNHNN, CDR2 SYGVQD (reference sequence). CDR3 loop: CASNRTDTQYF. CDR3 in DNA: TGCGCCAGCAATAGGACAGATACGCAGTATTTT.

J is TRBJ1-3 and V is TRBV30; unclear D gene. Germline V CDR1 and CDR2: GTSNPN, SVGIG (reference sequence). V dropped 3 bases and J dropped 0 bases, with 12 bases sitting between them. The CDR3 extends over 15 amino acids. The CDR3 reads CAWRLWASSGNTIYF. CDR3 DNA: TGTGCCTGGAGATTATGGGCCAGCTCTGGAAACACCATATATTTT.

The chain employs TRBV29-1 and TRBJ1-5; 9 bases agree with TRBD1. The CDR3 has 13 residues. CDR1 SQVTM and CDR2 ANQGSEA come from the germline V gene. The V and J ends lost 5 bases and 6 bases, in that order; junction bases with no gene match: 5. The CDR3 sequence is CSVKQGAGQPQHF. The CDR3 coding sequence is TGCAGCGTTAAACAGGGGGCCGGTCAGCCCCAGCATTTT. The variable domain in full, completed from reference TRBV29-1 and TRBJ1-5, reads SAVISQKPSRDICQRGTSLTIQCQVDSQVTMMFWYRQQPGQSLTLIATANQGSEATYESGFVIDKFPISRPNLTFSTLTVSNMSPEDSSIYLCSVKQGAGQPQHFGDGTRLSIL.